This T cell receptor beta chain was identified in a study of molecular identifiers for immune sequencing clone quantification. Losses at the gene ends were 0 bases for V and 7 bases for J; bases not matched to a gene: 13. The CDR3 has 18 residues. Germline values: CDR1 LGHDT, CDR2 YNNKEL (reference sequence). One entry per CDR3 protein, called by TCRdb with MiXCR from the PCR reads. The repertoire holds hundreds of thousands of distinct CDR3 sequences, about 20% seen once, with roughly 0.9% in the top ten. Study-level findings and limits: Clones above 20 RNA copies contained over 97% of effector molecules and under 1% of naive molecules. Identical TCR molecules sharing a barcode could underestimate highly expanded clone sizes.

This clonotype was detected only a few times. The antigen is not known. This rearrangement joins TRBV3-1 to TRBJ2-7; 12 bases align to TRBD2. The TCR originated in a human donor in good health. Some libraries in this study had Jurkat cell RNA spiked in. Specimen: naive CD8+ T cells from blood, with Jurkat cell RNA spiked in. Regarding subset: FACS-sorted CD8+CD4-CCR7+CD45RA+ naive T cells. For the CDR3, the DNA is TGTGCCAGCAGCCAAGATCTGATGCTAGCGGGAGGGCCGGGGGAGCAGTACTTC. Its translation is CASSQDLMLAGGPGEQYF.